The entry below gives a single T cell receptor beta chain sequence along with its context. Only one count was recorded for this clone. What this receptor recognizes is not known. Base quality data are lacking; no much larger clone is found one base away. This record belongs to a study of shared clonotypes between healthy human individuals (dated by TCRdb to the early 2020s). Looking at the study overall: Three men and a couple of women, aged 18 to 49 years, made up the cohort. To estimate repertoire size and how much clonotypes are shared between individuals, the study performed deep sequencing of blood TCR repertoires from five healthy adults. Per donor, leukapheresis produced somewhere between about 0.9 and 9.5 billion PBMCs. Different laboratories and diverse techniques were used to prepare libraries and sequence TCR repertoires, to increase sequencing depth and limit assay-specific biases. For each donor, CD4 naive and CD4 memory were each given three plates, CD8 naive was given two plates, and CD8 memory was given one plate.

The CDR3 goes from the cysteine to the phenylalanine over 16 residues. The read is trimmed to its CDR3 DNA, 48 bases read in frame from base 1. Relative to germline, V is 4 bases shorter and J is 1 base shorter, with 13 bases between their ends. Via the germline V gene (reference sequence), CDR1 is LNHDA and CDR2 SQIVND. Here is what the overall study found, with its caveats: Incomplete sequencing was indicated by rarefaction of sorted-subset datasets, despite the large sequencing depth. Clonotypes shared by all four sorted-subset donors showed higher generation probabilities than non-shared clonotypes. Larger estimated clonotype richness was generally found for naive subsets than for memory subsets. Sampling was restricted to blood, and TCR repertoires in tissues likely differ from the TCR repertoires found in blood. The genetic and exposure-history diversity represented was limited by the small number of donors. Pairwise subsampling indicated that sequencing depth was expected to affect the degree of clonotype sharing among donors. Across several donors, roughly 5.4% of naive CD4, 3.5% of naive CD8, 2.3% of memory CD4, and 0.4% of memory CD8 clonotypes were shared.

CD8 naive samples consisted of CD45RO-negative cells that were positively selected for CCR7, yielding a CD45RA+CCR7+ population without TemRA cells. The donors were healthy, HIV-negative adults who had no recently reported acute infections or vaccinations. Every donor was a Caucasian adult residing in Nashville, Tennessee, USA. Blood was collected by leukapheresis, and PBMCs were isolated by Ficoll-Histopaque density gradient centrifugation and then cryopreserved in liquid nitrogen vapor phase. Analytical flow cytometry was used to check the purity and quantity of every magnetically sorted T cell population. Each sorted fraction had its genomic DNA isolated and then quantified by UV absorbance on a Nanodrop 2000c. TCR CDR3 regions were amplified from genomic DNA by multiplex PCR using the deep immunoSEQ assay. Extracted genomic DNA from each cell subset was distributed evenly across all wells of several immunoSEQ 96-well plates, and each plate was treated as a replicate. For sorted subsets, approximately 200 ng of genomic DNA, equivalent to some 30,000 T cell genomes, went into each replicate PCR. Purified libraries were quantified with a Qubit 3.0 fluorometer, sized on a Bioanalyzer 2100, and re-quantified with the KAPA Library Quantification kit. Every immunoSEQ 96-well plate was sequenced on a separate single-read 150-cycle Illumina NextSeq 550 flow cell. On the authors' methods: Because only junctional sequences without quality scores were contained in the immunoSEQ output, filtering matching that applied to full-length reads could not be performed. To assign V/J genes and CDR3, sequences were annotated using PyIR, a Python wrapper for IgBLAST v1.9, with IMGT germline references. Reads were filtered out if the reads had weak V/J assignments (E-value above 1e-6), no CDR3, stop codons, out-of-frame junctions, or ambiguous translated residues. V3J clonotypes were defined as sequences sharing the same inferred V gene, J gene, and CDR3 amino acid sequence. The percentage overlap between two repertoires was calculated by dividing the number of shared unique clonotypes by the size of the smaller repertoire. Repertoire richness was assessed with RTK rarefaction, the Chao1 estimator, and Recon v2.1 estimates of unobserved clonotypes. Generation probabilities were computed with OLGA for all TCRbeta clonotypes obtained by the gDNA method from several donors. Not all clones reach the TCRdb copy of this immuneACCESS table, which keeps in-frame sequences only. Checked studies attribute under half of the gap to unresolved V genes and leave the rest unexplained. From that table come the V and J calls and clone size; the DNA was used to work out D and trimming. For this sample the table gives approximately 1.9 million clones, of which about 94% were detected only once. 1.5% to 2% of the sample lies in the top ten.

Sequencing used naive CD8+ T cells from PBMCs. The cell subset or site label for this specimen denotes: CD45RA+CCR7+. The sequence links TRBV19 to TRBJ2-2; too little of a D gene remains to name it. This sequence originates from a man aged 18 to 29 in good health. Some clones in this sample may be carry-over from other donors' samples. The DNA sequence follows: TGTGCCAGTAGTACAGGTTACTATATGAACACCGGGGAGCTGTTTTTT. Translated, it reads CASSTGYYMNTGELFF.